Sequencing of this T cell receptor beta chain was carried out in a study of cytomegalovirus exposure and HLA in healthy donors. Background on the study: Unique TCR beta sequences numbering about 100 million came from roughly 180 million T cells in an earlier analysis. Whole-study findings and limits: HLA allele associations emerged for about 16,000 TCR beta sequences in a later analysis, at 0.05 false discovery rate. The sole available immune exposure information was CMV serostatus.

It was with 60 Vbeta and 13 Jbeta primers that the PCR ran. In the authors' methods: A later analysis tallied 75 million to 80 million unique TCR beta chains, 10 million to 12 million of them shared. Profiled with immunoSEQ multiplex PCR; TCRdb holds only in-frame clones, not every one. V, J and clone size are those of that table, while D and trimming were read from the DNA. The sample yields approximately 130,000 clones, roughly 80% seen once. Looked up from germline, CDR1 is SEHNR and CDR2 is FQNEAQ (reference sequence). The CDR3 runs to 16 residues. V lost 2 bases and J lost 7; bases outside the gene matches: 10. Turning to this clone: Its antigen is unidentified.

The source material was PBMCs. The rearrangement uses TRBV7-9 and TRBJ1-4, with 7 bases that match TRBD1. The TCR sequence derives from a girl aged 2 to 9 in good health and CMV-seronegative. The DNA of the CDR3 is TGTGCCAGCAGCTTATCAGGTCCAGGGGGAAGTGAAAAACTGTTTTTT. The encoded protein is CASSLSGPGGSEKLFF.